These 8 T cell receptor beta chains share one sample of origin, sequenced in a study of blood T cells in healthy people across ages. The second PCR ran roughly 6 to 12 cycles with a sample-barcoded 5' primer and J-beta primers. Each CDR3 protein is one row after TCRdb ran MiXCR on the 5' RACE reads. The sample yields about 1.4 million distinct CDR3 sequences, approximately 59% seen once. The sequencing sample was made of blood. The receptors were gathered from a man aged 18 to 35 in good health.

This clonotype was counted only a few times. The chain recombines TRBV12-3 or TRBV12-4 with TRBJ2-3; 8 nucleotides line up with TRBD2. The CDR3 runs 21 residues. With V trimmed by 0 bases and J by 0 bases, 17 bases remained unmatched. In DNA, the CDR3 is TGTGCCAGCAGTTTAGCCCTGGGCAGCGGGGGTTATACTTCTAGCACAGATACGCAGTATTTT. Encoded protein: CASSLALGSGGYTSSTDTQYF.

V is TRBV20-1 and J is TRBJ2-7, with TRBD1 matching 8 bases. The trim removed 2 bases at V and 0 bases at J, leaving 0 bases unmatched. This CDR3 comprises 13 residues. Per germline, CDR1 DFQATT and CDR2 SNEGSKA (reference sequence). CDR3 region: CSARQGASYEQYF. Written as DNA, the CDR3 is TGCAGTGCTAGACAGGGGGCCTCCTACGAGCAGTACTTC.

The gene calls are TRBV3-1 and TRBJ2-4, with D hard to call. The CDR3 covers 14 residues. Trimming left V 0 bases short and J 15 bases short, with 18 bases between. CDR1 is LGHDT, CDR2 YNNKEL, per germline (reference sequence). Written as DNA, the CDR3 is TGTGCCAGCAGCCAAGACCGCGCCCAGCCCAAACGGTACTTC. It is translated as CASSQDRAQPKRYF.

The rearrangement joins TRBV11-2 to TRBJ2-5; 8 bases are a match to TRBD2. The DNA end lines up better with TRBJ2-4; the J call may be wrong. The CDR3 runs 16 residues. CDR1 is SGHAT and CDR2 is FQNNGV in the germline V gene. The CDR3 nucleotides read TGTGCCAGCAGCTTAAGAGCGGGGGCCCCCAAAAACATTCAGTACTTC. Translation gives CASSLRAGAPKNIQYF.

The genes are TRBV7-9 and TRBJ2-1; D is uncertain. The germline V and J ends were trimmed by 7 bases and 7 bases, with 11 bases remaining between them. This CDR3 has 12 residues. Germline lookup yields CDR1 SEHNR and CDR2 FQNEAQ (reference sequence). The CDR3 loop reads CASNLGRNEQFF. The CDR3 DNA reads TGTGCCAGCAACCTGGGTCGGAATGAGCAGTTCTTC.

V is TRBV13 and J is TRBJ1-5; 8 nucleotides line up with TRBD1. The CDR3 contains 14 residues. Losses at the gene ends were 5 bases for V and 6 bases for J; bases not matched to a gene: 6. From germline, CDR1 is PRHDT and CDR2 FYEKMQ (reference sequence). CDR3 nucleotides: TGTGCCAGCAGCATCCAGGGGGCGAGTCAGCCCCAGCATTTT. Translated, it gives CASSIQGASQPQHF. Complete variable domain (other parts from reference TRBV13 and TRBJ1-5): AAGVIQSPRHLIKEKRETATLKCYPIPRHDTVYWYQQGPGQDPQFLISFYEKMQSDKGSIPDRFSAQQFSDYHSELNMSSLELGDSALYFCASSIQGASQPQHFGDGTRLSIL.

The chain is built from TRBV11-2 and TRBJ2-3, with 10 bases matching TRBD2. The CDR3 runs 17 residues. Germline V gene data show CDR1 as SGHAT and CDR2 as FQNNGV. V lost 5 bases, J lost 8 bases, and 16 bases stayed unmatched. CDR3 residues: CASSPGTSEWGMLTQYF. DNA for the CDR3: TGTGCCAGCAGCCCCGGGACTAGCGAGTGGGGGATGCTTACGCAGTATTTT.

This clonotype was found a few times. The chain is built from TRBV12-3 or TRBV12-4 and TRBJ2-1; the match to TRBD1 covers 9 bases. The J segment lost 4 bases and the V segment lost 5 bases, leaving 9 bases of the junction unmatched. The CDR3 runs to 16 residues. The CDR3 DNA follows: TGTGCCAGCAGTAACCCCGGGACAGGGCGGTACAATGAGCAGTTCTTC. It encodes CASSNPGTGRYNEQFF.